This entry lists 26 T cell receptor beta chains sequenced from one sample in a study of T cells in Graves' hyperthyroidism and ophthalmopathy. Amplified TCR beta CDR3 regions derived from RNA transcripts. TCR CDR3 underwent first-round RT-PCR with the HTBI primer set. TCRdb analysed the multiplex PCR reads with MiXCR anew, one entry per CDR3 protein. Of fewer than 450,000 distinct CDR3 sequences in the sample, about a sixth are singletons; the top ten hold around a third. The sequenced sample consisted of blood. These receptors all come from a woman younger than 45 with Graves' hyperthyroidism that later progressed to Graves' ophthalmopathy.

This chain connects TRBV29-1 to TRBJ1-1; weak D call: TRBD1 (6 bases). Trimming left V 5 bases short and J 9 bases short, with 16 bases between. The germline V gene encodes CDR1 SQVTM and CDR2 ANQGSEA. The CDR3 is 12 residues long. As DNA, the CDR3 is TGCAGCGTTTATGAACTCAGGGACAAAGCTTTCTTT. It translates to CSVYELRDKAFF. The full variable domain, in which reference TRBV29-1 and TRBJ1-1 provide the parts outside the CDR3, is SAVISQKPSRDICQRGTSLTIQCQVDSQVTMMFWYRQQPGQSLTLIATANQGSEATYESGFVIDKFPISRPNLTFSTLTVSNMSPEDSSIYLCSVYELRDKAFFGQGTRLTVV.

Concerning this clonotype: A much more abundant neighbour one base away suggests this may be a read error. The chain recombines TRBV27 with TRBJ1-1, with a possible D match to TRBD1 (5 bases). CDR1 is MNHEY, CDR2 SMNVEV, per germline (reference sequence). The length of the CDR3 is 17 residues. As DNA, the CDR3 is TGTGCCGGAAAAAGGGGACCCCGAAGGGGTTGGAACACTGGAGCTTTCTTT. This encodes CAGKRGPRRGWNTGAFF.

This clonotype came up many times. V usage is TRBV27 and J usage is TRBJ2-5; D is undetermined. This CDR3 contains 14 residues. The V gene's germline CDR1 is MNHEY and CDR2 SMNVEV (reference sequence). V was clipped by 0 bases and J by 2 bases, with 7 bases between them. The CDR3 reads CASSLSPGQETQYF. The DNA for the CDR3 is TGTGCCAGCAGTTTATCACCCGGACAAGAGACCCAGTACTTC.

This clonotype occurred a few times. The gene calls are TRBV20-1 and TRBJ2-2, with D perhaps assigned TRBD1 or TRBD2 (5 bases each). Germline V gene lookup returns CDR1 DFQATT and CDR2 SNEGSKA (reference sequence). This CDR3 comprises 16 residues. Trimming took off 0 bases at V and 1 base at J, with 12 bases between the two ends. The CDR3 nucleotides read TGCAGTGCTAGAGATTCGGGACGGTTGAACACCGGGGAGCTGTTTTTT. Translating gives CSARDSGRLNTGELFF.

A few counts support this clonotype. This rearrangement joins TRBV19 to TRBJ1-5; D gene ambiguous. The V gene lost 5 bases and the J gene lost 4 bases, with 9 bases spanning the gap. In germline, CDR1 is LNHDA, CDR2 SQIVND (reference sequence). The CDR3 spans 13 residues. CDR3 protein: CASSVGANQPQHF. In DNA form, the CDR3 reads TGTGCCAGTAGTGTGGGCGCTAATCAGCCCCAGCATTTT.

The sample holds many counts of this clonotype. This sequence joins TRBV12-3 or TRBV12-4 and TRBJ1-1; TRBD1 matches 7 bases. This CDR3 has 14 residues. With 4 bases clipped from V and 4 bases from J, the junction kept 6 bases outside the gene matches. The CDR3 DNA is TGTGCCAGCAGTTACAGGGGATTGGGCACTGAAGCTTTCTTT. This gives the protein CASSYRGLGTEAFF.

This clonotype was seen many times. V gene TRBV12-3 or TRBV12-4 combines with J gene TRBJ2-2; 7 bases map to TRBD1. Germline trimming cut 9 bases from V and 4 bases from J; bases unmatched to any gene: 8. This CDR3 has 14 amino acids. This CDR3 reads CASDPTGSTGELFF. Here the CDR3 DNA reads TGTGCCAGTGACCCGACAGGGAGCACCGGGGAGCTGTTTTTT.

This clonotype appeared many times. The chain is built from TRBV7-8 and TRBJ1-5; TRBD1 matches 9 bases. The CDR3 length is 18 residues. V shed 1 base and J 6 bases; nucleotides not matched to a gene: 13. Germline V lookup: CDR1 SGHVS, CDR2 FQNEAQ. The CDR3 DNA reads as TGTGCCAGCAGCTTAGTAAGGCTTGGACAGGGGAAAATTCAGCCCCAGCATTTT. It specifies CASSLVRLGQGKIQPQHF.

This clonotype was seen repeatedly, ten times or more. CDR3 nucleotide sequence: TGTGCCAGCAGCCCAGGGACAGAGACCCAGTACTTC. Translation: CASSPGTETQYF. The rearrangement joins TRBV7-9 to TRBJ2-5; D could derive from TRBD1 or TRBD2 (5 bases each). V was cut by 5 bases and J by 4 bases, with 8 bases left in between. The CDR3 spans 12 residues. Germline V gene lookup returns CDR1 SEHNR and CDR2 FQNEAQ (reference sequence).

The chain carries TRBV28 and TRBJ1-5; D possibly corresponds to TRBD1 (6 bases). This CDR3 is 15 amino acids long. The V gene's germline CDR1 is MDHEN and CDR2 SYDVKM. The germline V and J ends were trimmed by 7 bases and 5 bases, with 18 bases remaining between them. Here the CDR3 reads CASIPQGRLDQPQHF. CDR3 coding DNA: TGTGCCAGCATCCCCCAGGGGCGTCTCGATCAGCCCCAGCATTTT.

V usage is TRBV6-1 and J usage is TRBJ2-7; 7 bases line up with TRBD1. J lost 5 bases, V lost 5 bases, and 6 bases had no gene match. There are 13 residues in the CDR3. Germline V CDR1 and CDR2: MNHNS, SASEGT. In nucleotides, the CDR3 is TGTGCCAGCAGTCCGGCCGGACAGGACGAGCAGTACTTC. Protein: CASSPAGQDEQYF.

Turning to this clonotype: This may come from a read error, since a much larger clone is one base off. This chain links TRBV20-1 with TRBJ1-5; no firm D call. Trimming pared 7 bases from V and 6 bases from J, leaving 10 bases between. The CDR3 is 11 amino acids. The germline V gene has CDR1 DFQATT and CDR2 SNEGSKA (reference sequence). CDR3 DNA sequence: TGCAGTGTTACGCAAGGTCAGCCCCAGCATTTT. It encodes CSVTQGQPQHF.

In the case of this clonotype: A much larger clone is a single base away; this may be a read error. As the CDR3 is not closed by the conserved phenylalanine or tryptophan, this likely results from a read error. The chain recombines TRBV12-3 or TRBV12-4 with TRBJ1-5; D gene uncertain. The CDR3 is made up of 16 amino acids. V shed 5 bases and J shed 1 base, with 15 bases lying between them. The CDR3 protein is CASSKGLPGSNQPQHL. The DNA for the CDR3 is TGTGCCAGCAGTAAAGGACTTCCCGGCAGCAATCAGCCCCAGCATCTT.

This clonotype was seen a few times. The CDR3 spells CASSSSSPGQGPSGANVLTF. Written as DNA, the CDR3 is TGTGCCAGCAGCTCCTCCTCCCCGGGACAGGGTCCTTCTGGGGCCAACGTCCTGACTTTC. The rearrangement uses TRBV7-9 and TRBJ2-6, with 9 bases identical to TRBD1. Germline V gives CDR1 SEHNR, CDR2 FQNEAQ (reference sequence). V shed 4 bases, J shed 1 base, and the junction held 14 bases outside the gene matches. The CDR3 length is 20 residues.

This clonotype was recorded a few times. The chain links TRBV4-1 to TRBJ1-5; D is possibly TRBD1 (5 bases). The V gene's germline CDR1 is MGHRA and CDR2 YSYEKL. There are 17 residues in the CDR3. Trimming removed 1 base at V and 2 bases at J, with 15 bases between. The CDR3 region has the DNA TGCGCCAGCAGCCAAGTCGCGGGGCGTAGTGGCAATCAGCCCCAGCATTTT. It specifies CASSQVAGRSGNQPQHF.

Only a few counts were recorded for this clonotype. Just one base apart from a much larger clone, this may be a read error. The rearrangement links TRBV2 to TRBJ2-1; D call uncertain. This CDR3 is 14 amino acids long. Per germline, CDR1 SNHLY and CDR2 FYNNEI. The CDR3 sequence is CASGPGMGYNGQFF. The CDR3, as DNA: TGTGCCAGCGGTCCCGGTATGGGGTACAATGGGCAGTTCTTC.

This clonotype showed up many times. The V and J genes are TRBV2 and TRBJ2-5, with a weak D call TRBD1 (6 bases). Trimming shortened V by 7 bases and J by 4 bases, and 13 bases separated the two germline ends. This CDR3 contains 13 residues. Germline CDR1 SNHLY, CDR2 FYNNEI. The CDR3 loop reads CASNMRGGETQYF. CDR3 coding DNA: TGTGCCAGCAACATGAGAGGGGGAGAGACCCAGTACTTC.

This clonotype was detected only a few times. The chain links TRBV28 to TRBJ2-7; TRBD1 might be the D (6 bases). Trimming stripped 6 bases from V and 6 bases from J, with 9 bases between. CDR3 length equals 11 residues. Germline-derived CDR1 and CDR2 are MDHEN and SYDVKM. The CDR3 DNA follows: TGTGCCAGCAGGTCACAGGGCGAGCAGTACTTC. This encodes CASRSQGEQYF.

This clonotype came up many times. V gene TRBV11-2 combines with J gene TRBJ2-7; D gene unclear. The CDR3 length is 16 residues. Germline V lookup: CDR1 SGHAT, CDR2 FQNNGV. Trimming took 2 bases from V and 5 from J, leaving 19 bases between them. The CDR3 DNA reads as TGTGCCAGCAGCTTAACTCCTCGGCCCACTTTGGACGAGCAGTACTTC. As protein: CASSLTPRPTLDEQYF.

This clonotype showed up many times. The chain has TRBV30 and TRBJ2-2; tentative D call: TRBD2 (5 bases). Trimming cost V 1 base and J 7 bases, with 13 bases left between them. Germline-derived CDR1 and CDR2 are GTSNPN and SVGIG (reference sequence). The CDR3 length is 14 residues. CDR3 sequence: CAWSARRVHGELFF. CDR3 DNA sequence: TGTGCCTGGAGTGCCCGGCGGGTCCACGGGGAGCTGTTTTTT.

The chain recombines TRBV5-1 with TRBJ1-2; TRBD1 might be the D (5 bases). V was pared by 4 bases and J by 6 bases, with 16 bases between. The CDR3 totals 14 residues. Germline V CDR1 and CDR2: SGHRS, YFSETQ. CDR3 sequence reads: CASSLGGGIDGYTF. In nucleotides, the CDR3 is TGCGCCAGCAGCCTCGGGGGAGGGATTGATGGCTACACCTTC. Complete variable domain (other parts from reference TRBV5-1 and TRBJ1-2): KAGVTQTPRYLIKTRGQQVTLSCSPISGHRSVSWYQQTPGQGLQFLFEYFSETQRNKGNFPGRFSGRQFSNSRSEMNVSTLELGDSALYLCASSLGGGIDGYTFGSGTRLTVV.

This clonotype occurred many times. The J gene is TRBJ2-1, the V gene TRBV28, with 7 bases fitting TRBD1. In germline, CDR1 is MDHEN, CDR2 SYDVKM. Trimming cost V 5 bases and J 4 bases; bases outside gene matches: 11. The CDR3 totals 16 residues. The CDR3 DNA is TGTGCCAGCAGTCCCTCTACCGGGACAGTGTACAATGAGCAGTTCTTC. It specifies CASSPSTGTVYNEQFF.

This clonotype has a count of ten or more. This chain links TRBV7-9 with TRBJ2-1; D gene ambiguous. The CDR3 has 15 residues. Germline loops: CDR1 SEHNR, CDR2 FQNEAQ (reference sequence). The V end lost 5 bases, the J end lost 6 bases, and 17 bases lay between the germline ends. The DNA of the CDR3 is TGTGCCAGCAGCGCAAGCTTTCTTCCCAGCAATGAGCAGTTCTTC. Translated: CASSASFLPSNEQFF.

This clonotype was counted at least ten times. This chain connects TRBV19 to TRBJ2-7; 14 positions match TRBD2. Germline V CDR1 and CDR2: LNHDA, SQIVND (reference sequence). With 3 bases clipped from V and 2 bases from J, the junction kept 0 bases outside the gene matches. This CDR3 spans 15 amino acids. CDR3 sequence reads: CASSMGLAGAYEQYF. Here the CDR3 DNA reads TGTGCCAGTAGTATGGGACTAGCGGGGGCCTACGAGCAGTACTTC.

The rearrangement joins TRBV5-1 to TRBJ2-3; D is possibly TRBD1 or TRBD2 (5 bases each). CDR1 SGHRS and CDR2 YFSETQ come from the germline V gene. V lost 5 bases, J lost 4 bases, and 14 bases lay in between. The CDR3 spans 14 residues. The CDR3 coding sequence is TGCGCCAGCAGAAGGCAGGGAGTCGCAGATACGCAGTATTTT. It specifies CASRRQGVADTQYF. The whole variable domain, remainder taken from reference TRBV5-1 and TRBJ2-3, is KAGVTQTPRYLIKTRGQQVTLSCSPISGHRSVSWYQQTPGQGLQFLFEYFSETQRNKGNFPGRFSGRQFSNSRSEMNVSTLELGDSALYLCASRRQGVADTQYFGPGTRLTVL.

This clonotype occurred many times. The V call is TRBV5-1, the J call TRBJ2-1, with 9 nucleotides matching TRBD2. V dropped 0 bases and J dropped 3; count of bases not matched to a gene: 7. Per the germline V gene, CDR1 is SGHRS and CDR2 is YFSETQ. The CDR3 runs to 17 residues. The CDR3 DNA sequence: TGCGCCAGCAGCTTGGGGGGCCTAGCGGGGAACTACAATGAGCAGTTCTTC. Its protein is CASSLGGLAGNYNEQFF.